These 7 T cell receptor beta chains were sequenced from one sample in a study of T cell repertoires in cytomegalovirus infection. TCRdb used MiXCR to reprocess the reads, holding one entry per CDR3 protein. The repertoire holds hundreds of thousands of distinct CDR3 sequences, with roughly 16% as singletons. The sample consisted of PBMCs. The receptors come from a human donor in good health (CMV status not recorded). Some clones in this sample may be carry-over from other donors' samples.

This clonotype appeared many times. The CDR3 protein is CASRLTGGDGNQPQHF. CDR3 in DNA: TGTGCCAGCAGGCTCACAGGGGGTGACGGCAATCAGCCCCAGCATTTT. This chain joins TRBV7-2 and TRBJ1-5, with TRBD1 identical over 8 bases. V lost 6 bases, J lost 2 bases, and 9 bases stayed unmatched. The CDR3 contains 16 residues. CDR1 SGHTA and CDR2 FQGNSA come from the germline V gene.

This clonotype has just a few counts. The chain is built from TRBV4-3 and TRBJ2-2; TRBD2 agrees at 11 bases. The CDR3 contains 17 residues. The V segment lost 1 base and the J segment 5 bases; nucleotides outside the gene matches: 6. Germline V gives CDR1 LGHNA, CDR2 YSLEER. The CDR3 region has the DNA TGCGCCAGCAGCCAAGGCCCGGGACTAGCGGAGACCGGGGAGCTGTTTTTT. Encoded protein: CASSQGPGLAETGELFF.

This clonotype was counted a few times. The rearrangement uses TRBV19 and TRBJ1-1; D is undetermined. This CDR3 is built from 13 residues. V was pared by 3 bases and J by 4 bases, with 9 bases between. Germline V gene sequence: CDR1 LNHDA, CDR2 SQIVND (reference sequence). This CDR3 reads CASSIFWGTEAFF. The CDR3 nucleotides are TGTGCCAGTAGTATTTTCTGGGGCACTGAAGCTTTCTTT.

There are many counts of this clonotype. The chain has TRBV7-2 and TRBJ1-4; maybe TRBD1 (5 bases). V gave up 0 bases and J gave up 7 bases, with 12 bases separating them. CDR3 length: 15 amino acids. CDR1 is SGHTA, CDR2 FQGNSA, per germline. The CDR3 nucleotides are TGTGCCAGCAGCTTAGCCGGGGCTCGCGGTGAAAAACTGTTTTTT. Protein: CASSLAGARGEKLFF.

There are a few counts of this clonotype. The chain joins TRBV28 to TRBJ2-3; 7 nucleotides align to TRBD1. This CDR3 contains 14 residues. Germline CDR1 and CDR2: MDHEN and SYDVKM. The trim removed 6 bases at V and 0 bases at J, leaving 3 bases unmatched. DNA of the CDR3: TGTGCCAGCAGACGACAGGGCAGCACAGATACGCAGTATTTT. The encoded protein is CASRRQGSTDTQYF.

This clonotype has ten or more counts. The gene calls are TRBV7-8 and TRBJ2-7, with D hard to call. The CDR3 is 13 residues long. Between the trimmed V and J ends, which lost 4 bases and 0 bases, there was a span of 7 bases. Germline lookup yields CDR1 SGHVS and CDR2 FQNEAQ. The CDR3 sequence is CASSSDVSYEQYF. The CDR3 coding sequence is TGTGCCAGCAGCTCGGACGTCTCCTACGAGCAGTACTTC.

This CDR3 reads CASSRPWRGADYGYTF. In DNA, the CDR3 is TGCGCCAGCAGCCGCCCTTGGCGGGGCGCGGACTATGGCTACACCTTC. The chain employs TRBV4-1 and TRBJ1-2, with D possibly being TRBD1 (5 bases). V shed 4 bases and J shed 3 bases, with 18 bases lying between them. The germline V gene encodes CDR1 MGHRA and CDR2 YSYEKL. The CDR3 extends over 16 amino acids.